Sequencing of this TCR beta chain was carried out in a study of blood T cell repertoires in COVID-19. Germline V lookup: CDR1 KGHSH, CDR2 LQKENI. With 2 bases removed from V and 4 bases from J, the gap between germline ends came to 6 bases. This CDR3 spans 13 amino acids. This clone showed up just a few times. Other DNA sequences within the sample encode an identical CDR3. The protocol was immunoSEQ multiplex PCR, while the TCRdb copy is restricted to in-frame clones and leaves out a portion. The table records a few hundred thousand clones, about 85% of them present only once. This TCR came from a woman in her sixties who had recovered from COVID-19. The chain combines TRBV18 with TRBJ1-5; TRBD1 is a possible D gene (6 bases). Sample: PBMCs or T cells enriched from blood (not recorded which). The CDR3 loop is CASSPGQNQPQHF. The CDR3 nucleotides are TGTGCCAGCTCACCAGGACAGAATCAGCCCCAGCATTTT.